These 30 T cell receptor beta chains were sequenced from one sample in a study of response to subunit inactivated influenza vaccine. TCRdb itself ran the RT-PCR reads through MiXCR, one entry per CDR3 protein. The sample has 540,000 or so distinct CDR3 sequences, about an eighth seen once. The material was PBMCs from blood, obtained roughly 46 days after vaccination. These receptors were collected from a man aged 45-65 years who received an inactivated influenza vaccine.

This clonotype has a handful of counts. The chain carries TRBV29-1 and TRBJ2-3; D gene unclear. The germline V gene has CDR1 SQVTM and CDR2 ANQGSEA. The V gene lost 4 bases and the J gene lost 4 bases, with 15 bases spanning the gap. This CDR3 region has 14 residues. The CDR3 region is CSVGLRQRPDTQYF. The CDR3 nucleotides read TGCAGCGTTGGGCTACGGCAACGGCCAGATACGCAGTATTTT.

This clonotype was detected a few times. DNA of the CDR3: TGTGCCAGCAGTGATGGGCAGGGCCTCTACAATGAGCAGTTCTTC. It yields the protein CASSDGQGLYNEQFF. The genes are TRBV2 and TRBJ2-1; perhaps TRBD1 as D (5 bases). The CDR3 runs 15 residues. The V end was cut by 3 bases, the J end by 3 bases, with 12 bases between. The germline CDR1 and CDR2 sequences are SNHLY and FYNNEI.

The gene calls are TRBV28 and TRBJ1-4; no reliable D call. The CDR3 runs to 16 residues. Trimming removed 6 bases from V and 5 bases from J, with 19 bases in between. The V gene's germline CDR1 is MDHEN and CDR2 SYDVKM. CDR3 DNA: TGTGCCAGCAGATCCATTATTGTCCGGGAAAATGAAAAACTGTTTTTT. Its translation is CASRSIIVRENEKLFF.

This chain uses TRBV12-3 or TRBV12-4 with TRBJ2-7; unclear D gene. This CDR3 region has 14 residues. V lost 5 bases to trimming and J lost 4 bases, with 15 bases between them. CDR3 in amino acids: CASSLTFLGYEQYF. CDR3 bases: TGTGCCAGCAGTCTTACTTTCCTCGGATACGAGCAGTACTTC.

This clonotype was detected ten times or more. This chain links TRBV27 with TRBJ2-1, with 11 bases aligning to TRBD2. The V segment lost 2 bases and the J segment 4 bases; nucleotides outside the gene matches: 4. In germline, CDR1 is MNHEY, CDR2 SMNVEV (reference sequence). This CDR3 comprises 16 residues. The CDR3 nucleotides read TGTGCCAGCAGTTTAGGCTCTAGCGGGAGGTACAATGAGCAGTTCTTC. Translated: CASSLGSSGRYNEQFF.

This clonotype was found many times. V usage is TRBV12-3 or TRBV12-4 and J usage is TRBJ2-7; tentatively, D is TRBD2 (5 bases). The CDR3 is 13 residues long. V was trimmed by 0 bases and J by 7 bases, leaving 10 bases between them. Here the CDR3 DNA reads TGTGCCAGCAGTTTAGCCGGGATGAATGAGCAGTACTTC. Translating it yields CASSLAGMNEQYF.

This clonotype was picked up many times. This chain links TRBV4-3 with TRBJ1-4; maybe TRBD1 (6 bases). V was pared by 0 bases and J by 8 bases, with 19 bases between. Germline V gene data show CDR1 as LGHNA and CDR2 as YSLEER. The CDR3 consists of 17 residues. The CDR3 DNA reads TGCGCCAGCAGCCAAGACCCCAAGGTCACAGGGTGGGAAAAACTGTTTTTT. This gives the protein CASSQDPKVTGWEKLFF.

This clonotype has ten or more counts. The gene calls are TRBV29-1 and TRBJ1-5, with 7 bases lining up with TRBD1. J lost 2 bases, V lost 7 bases, and 8 bases had no gene match. The CDR3 consists of 14 residues. Germline V gives CDR1 SQVTM, CDR2 ANQGSEA. CDR3 sequence reads: CSAVGTDGNQPQHF. CDR3 sequence (DNA): TGCAGCGCTGTCGGGACAGACGGCAATCAGCCCCAGCATTTT.

This clonotype was seen at least ten times. This chain connects TRBV4-1 to TRBJ2-3, with D unresolved. Trimming cost V 0 bases and J 11 bases, with 9 bases left between them. CDR1 and CDR2 from the germline V gene are MGHRA and YSYEKL. This CDR3 spans 12 amino acids. The CDR3 DNA reads as TGCGCCAGCAGCCAAGACCAGAGAATGCAGTATTTT. This encodes CASSQDQRMQYF.

The chain has TRBV5-1 and TRBJ2-1; D tentatively fits TRBD1 or TRBD2 (6 bases each). The CDR3 is 15 residues long. Trimming pared 5 bases from V and 3 bases from J, leaving 15 bases between. In germline, CDR1 is SGHRS, CDR2 YFSETQ. The CDR3 protein is CASSFEGGYYNEQFF. The CDR3 bases are TGCGCCAGCAGTTTTGAGGGGGGTTACTACAATGAGCAGTTCTTC.

The table lists this clonotype with many counts. The CDR3 protein is CASSYRDGNYGYTF. CDR3 DNA: TGTGCCAGCAGTTACAGGGACGGGAACTATGGCTACACCTTC. The chain uses TRBV12-3 or TRBV12-4 and TRBJ1-2, with a tentative D call TRBD1 (6 bases). Trimming removed 4 bases from V and 2 bases from J, with 11 bases in between. CDR3 length: 14 residues.

This clonotype was picked up a small number of times. V and J are TRBV11-2 and TRBJ1-2; possibly TRBD1 for D (5 bases). With 5 bases removed from V and 3 bases from J, the gap between germline ends came to 22 bases. The germline gives CDR1 SGHAT, CDR2 FQNNGV. The length of the CDR3 is 17 residues. This CDR3 reads CASSQLLGGSIDYGYTF. In DNA, the CDR3 is TGTGCCAGCAGCCAATTGTTGGGGGGGAGTATTGACTATGGCTACACCTTC.

There are many counts of this clonotype. This sequence joins TRBV11-1 and TRBJ2-2, with D unclear. Trimming stripped 2 bases from V and 6 bases from J, with 10 bases between. Per the germline V gene, CDR1 is SGHAT and CDR2 is FQDESV (reference sequence). There are 14 residues in the CDR3. The CDR3 DNA is TGTGCCAGCAGCTTACTGGGGTCGGCCGGGGAGCTGTTTTTT. Protein: CASSLLGSAGELFF.

The rearrangement links TRBV18 to TRBJ2-4; tentatively, D is TRBD2 (5 bases). V was cut by 6 bases and J by 1 base, with 10 bases left in between. This CDR3 region has 14 residues. Germline V lookup: CDR1 KGHSH, CDR2 LQKENI. CDR3 amino acids: CASSAGVAKNIQYF. For the CDR3, the DNA is TGTGCCAGCTCGGCCGGGGTGGCCAAAAACATTCAGTACTTC. The whole variable domain, filled in from reference TRBV18 and TRBJ2-4, reads NAGVMQNPRHLVRRRGQEARLRCSPMKGHSHVYWYRQLPEEGLKFMVYLQKENIIDESGMPKERFSAEFPKEGPSILRIQQVVRGDSAAYFCASSAGVAKNIQYFGAGTRLSVL.

Ten or more counts support this clonotype. The CDR3 is CAISESMGPYLSYEQYF. As DNA, the CDR3 is TGTGCCATCAGTGAGTCGATGGGACCATACCTCTCCTACGAGCAGTACTTC. The rearrangement links TRBV10-3 to TRBJ2-7; the D call may be TRBD1 or TRBD2 (5 bases each). CDR3 size: 17 residues. With 0 bases removed from V and 0 bases from J, the gap between germline ends came to 15 bases. Germline V gene data show CDR1 as ENHRY and CDR2 as SYGVKD.

The V call is TRBV7-9, the J call TRBJ2-1; TRBD1 agrees at 8 bases. J gave up 4 bases and V 4 bases, and 9 bases lay outside the gene matches. The CDR3 covers 16 residues. CDR1 and CDR2 (germline): SEHNR, FQNEAQ (reference sequence). The DNA for the CDR3 is TGTGCCAGCAGCTCATCCAGGGGGCATGGGTACAATGAGCAGTTCTTC. It yields the protein CASSSSRGHGYNEQFF.

There are a few counts of this clonotype. This chain joins TRBV5-1 and TRBJ2-1; possible D gene TRBD1, 5 bases. CDR3 size: 16 residues. Germline-derived CDR1 and CDR2 are SGHRS and YFSETQ. V shed 2 bases and J shed 0 bases, with 12 bases lying between them. The chain's CDR3 is CASSLTGLSSYNEQFF. The CDR3 nucleotides are TGCGCCAGCAGCTTAACAGGTCTAAGCTCCTACAATGAGCAGTTCTTC.

The gene calls are TRBV6-2 or TRBV6-3 and TRBJ2-1; the D is unclear. The germline V gene encodes CDR1 MNHEY and CDR2 SVGEGT. This CDR3 has 15 residues. The germline V and J ends were trimmed by 6 bases and 3 bases, with 15 bases remaining between them. The CDR3 region has the DNA TGTGCCAGCAGCTCTGAGTCGAGCCACTACAATGAGCAGTTCTTC. Its translation is CASSSESSHYNEQFF.

This clonotype was observed many times. V gene TRBV6-1 combines with J gene TRBJ1-5; D is unclear. CDR1 MNHNS and CDR2 SASEGT come from the germline V gene. The CDR3 extends over 13 amino acids. Trimming stripped 7 bases from V and 2 bases from J, with 9 bases between. In nucleotides, the CDR3 is TGTGCCAGCAAAGAGGTAGGCAATCAGCCCCAGCATTTT. It encodes CASKEVGNQPQHF.

This chain links TRBV7-2 with TRBJ2-1; possibly TRBD2 for D (5 bases). V was shortened by 6 bases and J by 4 bases, with 16 bases between the two germline ends. In germline, CDR1 is SGHTA, CDR2 FQGNSA. This CDR3 spans 15 amino acids. CDR3: CASSNGGQLYNEQFF. The DNA of the CDR3 is TGTGCCAGCAGTAATGGAGGCCAGCTATACAATGAGCAGTTCTTC.

The chain employs TRBV7-9 and TRBJ1-2, with TRBD1 matching 8 bases. The ends lost 8 bases at V and 9 bases at J; junction bases unmatched: 11. The germline gives CDR1 SEHNR, CDR2 FQNEAQ (reference sequence). This CDR3 has 13 residues. CDR3 nucleotide sequence: TGTGCCAGCTCGGACAGGGATGACTTGAGCTACACCTTC. This translates into CASSDRDDLSYTF.

The table lists this clonotype with a few counts. The genes are TRBV20-1 and TRBJ1-2; D ambiguous. The germline V and J ends were trimmed by 0 bases and 5 bases, with 13 bases remaining between them. CDR1 DFQATT and CDR2 SNEGSKA come from the germline V gene (reference sequence). The CDR3 spans 14 residues. The CDR3 loop reads CSARDEPARYGYTF. For the CDR3, the DNA is TGCAGTGCTAGAGATGAGCCAGCGAGATATGGCTACACCTTC.

This clonotype was picked up a small number of times. V usage is TRBV12-3 or TRBV12-4 and J usage is TRBJ2-4; D gene unclear. The CDR3 has 17 amino acids. V dropped 3 bases and J dropped 5 bases, with 20 bases sitting between them. Written as DNA, the CDR3 is TGTGCCAGCAGTTTTCGTCAGGTGCGCGGCGCCCAAAACATTCAGTACTTC. Protein: CASSFRQVRGAQNIQYF.

CDR3 protein: CSATGRLEAFF. DNA for the CDR3: TGCAGTGCTACGGGACGGCTTGAAGCTTTCTTT. This chain joins TRBV20-1 and TRBJ1-1; maybe TRBD1 (5 bases). The V and J ends lost 4 bases and 7 bases respectively, with 10 bases between them. Germline V lookup: CDR1 DFQATT, CDR2 SNEGSKA (reference sequence). This CDR3 has 11 amino acids.

This sequence joins TRBV19 and TRBJ1-2; maybe TRBD1 (6 bases). With 5 bases removed from V and 5 bases from J, the gap between germline ends came to 18 bases. Germline V gives CDR1 LNHDA, CDR2 SQIVND (reference sequence). The CDR3 consists of 15 residues. CDR3 sequence: CASSAEGVSDYGYTF. The DNA for the CDR3 is TGTGCCAGTAGTGCAGAGGGGGTTTCGGATTATGGCTACACCTTC.

This clonotype was observed a handful of times. The rearrangement uses TRBV10-3 and TRBJ1-2; D is ambiguous. The germline V gene encodes CDR1 ENHRY and CDR2 SYGVKD. V dropped 7 bases and J dropped 2 bases, with 11 bases sitting between them. The CDR3 is 13 residues long. This chain's CDR3 is CAITGGPNYGYTF. The DNA for the CDR3 is TGTGCCATCACGGGAGGGCCGAACTATGGCTACACCTTC.

This clonotype was observed at least ten times. CDR3 DNA sequence: TGTGCCAGCACCCAGTACAATGAGCAGTTCTTC. This codes for CASTQYNEQFF. The V and J genes are TRBV6-2 or TRBV6-3 and TRBJ2-1; no reliable D call. The CDR3 totals 11 residues. The germline CDR1 and CDR2 sequences are MNHEY and SVGEGT. V was cut by 7 bases and J by 4 bases, with 5 bases left in between.

This clonotype was observed at least ten times. The CDR3 nucleotides are TGTGCCAGCAGTTACTCTCAGGGTTGGAACGAGCAGTACTTC. It yields the protein CASSYSQGWNEQYF. This sequence joins TRBV6-2 or TRBV6-3 and TRBJ2-7; D perhaps matches TRBD1 (5 bases). With 0 bases removed from V and 5 bases from J, the gap between germline ends came to 11 bases. The CDR3 extends over 14 amino acids. Germline-derived CDR1 and CDR2 are MNHEY and SVGEGT.

A few counts support this clonotype. The V gene is TRBV6-5, the J gene TRBJ2-1; TRBD1 agrees at 9 bases. V dropped 5 bases and J dropped 3; count of bases not matched to a gene: 8. The length of the CDR3 is 16 residues. The germline V gene has CDR1 MNHEY and CDR2 SVGAGI. The CDR3: CASSTLGTGIYNEQFF. CDR3 nucleotides: TGTGCCAGCAGTACTTTGGGGACAGGGATCTACAATGAGCAGTTCTTC.

This chain joins TRBV5-6 and TRBJ1-5, with D maybe TRBD1 (6 bases). V lost 3 bases and J 0 bases, leaving 13 bases between the germline ends. CDR1 is SGHDT and CDR2 is YYEEEE in the germline V gene. This CDR3 is 16 amino acids long. In nucleotides, the CDR3 is TGTGCCAGCAGCTCAACTACAGGGTTTAGCAATCAGCCCCAGCATTTT. Amino acid sequence: CASSSTTGFSNQPQHF.